This T cell receptor (beta chain) appears in the sequencing data of a study of blood T cell repertoires in COVID-19. Original data processing: Amplification of reference gene primers provided the estimated nucleated cell counts. Repertoires were generated with immunoSEQ multiplex PCR, while TCRdb's copy carries only in-frame clones and drops some. D and trimming come from the DNA, and the V and J calls and clone size come from that table. This table holds roughly 100,000 clones, 87% found once. The CDR3 totals 15 residues. J gave up 8 bases and V 4 bases, and 7 bases lay outside the gene matches. Sequenced material: peripheral blood. This clonotype was sampled from a young woman with acute or convalescent COVID-19. The rearrangement joins TRBV23-1 to TRBJ1-6, with 8 bases identical to TRBD1. TRBV23-1 is an open reading frame, and its role is uncertain. The CDR3, as DNA: TGCGCCAGCAGTCTAAAACAGGGGGTCTATTCACCCCTCCACTTT. The encoded protein is CASSLKQGVYSPLHF.